The subject of this entry is one TCR beta chain. Its target antigen remains unknown. It has no much larger one-base neighbor in the sample; base qualities were not kept. This entry belongs to a study of cytomegalovirus exposure and HLA in healthy donors (dated by TCRdb to the late 2010s). Study-level background: In an earlier analysis of approximately 640 of the donors, around 300 Gb of sequence data and 95 million to 130 million unique TCR beta sequences from approximately 180 million T cells were reported. The number of typed donors differed by locus: 629-630 for A, B, C, DRB1 and DQB1; some 540 for DQA1; around 610 for DPA1; and approximately 450 for DPB1. Every discovery cohort repertoire had been produced on one sequencing platform. On average, 235,054 unique TCR beta nucleotide sequences were sequenced per donor among a few hundred genotyped donors of the cohort, with about 17% of those sequences being non-productive. An early release covering over 500 HLA-typed donors comprised 250 to 350 gigabases of sequencing data and around 85 million unique TCR sequences. A separate validation cohort of roughly 130 different subjects was used in addition to the roughly 670-subject first cohort. The T cell repertoires of about 700 subjects were profiled by immunosequencing and related to cytomegalovirus serostatus. Alongside the repertoire data, information on donor age, sex, ethnicity and CMV serostatus was compiled. Among the roughly 400 genotyped donors, more than 70% belonged to the genetic ancestry cluster associated with self-reported Caucasian donors. The study aimed to test whether signatures of past pathogen exposure could be identified by cataloging public T cell receptors. Class I and class II HLA loci were covered by the typing at four-digit resolution. In the later analysis, no new phenotypic data were used to find candidate immune exposures; instead, reliance was placed on TCR beta sequences and their occurrence across donors. An earlier analysis of a few hundred of the donors applied high-throughput TCR beta sequencing to assess whether each TCR beta V gene segment acted as functional or pseudogenic. Five DR-DQ haplotypes were handled as single units for association and clustering, since linkage in the cohort was strong. In a later analysis, previously published TCR beta repertoires from 670 or so donors were re-analyzed and high-resolution HLA genotyping was added so that TCR occurrence patterns could be studied. To predict cytomegalovirus infection status, the study brought together high-throughput TCR immunosequencing, statistical association of individual TCRs with disease status, and machine learning. A later genetic analysis took genome-wide SNP genotypes for about 55% of the 666 donors and used that subset as a discovery cohort.

Library creation used the immunoSEQ multiplex PCR assay. For the multiplex PCR, a mixture combining 60 forward primers for TCR Vbeta segments and 13 reverse primers for TCR Jbeta segments was used. The CDR3 region of rearranged TCR beta genes was amplified from genomic DNA by a multiplex PCR assay. On the Illumina HiSeq System, the amplified TCR beta libraries were sequenced as 87-base-pair reads. The original methods were these. Across the 670 or so repertoires, a later analysis counted around 80 million unique TCR beta chains, roughly 11 million of which were shared by at least two donors. Raw reads were error-corrected and collapsed into unique sequences with a nearest-neighbor algorithm that merged closely related sequences to remove PCR and sequencing errors. To assign V, D and J gene segments, CDR3 sequences were aligned to IMGT reference sequences. For a sequence to be retained, a match of at least six nucleotides to both a V gene segment and a J gene segment was required. Rearrangements were called productive when the CDR3 lacked stop codons and stayed in frame with V and J; all others were non-productive. Following IMGT convention, CDR3 was defined as the stretch from the second conserved V-encoded cysteine to the conserved J-encoded phenylalanine. The earlier analysis of 587 of the donors excluded sequences that lacked an unambiguous match to a single V gene segment. An earlier analysis of approximately 590 of the donors called V segments functional above 56.7% productive rearrangements and segregating when the between-donor standard deviation exceeded 5%. A statistical classification framework was built for diagnosing cytomegalovirus status from the catalog of TCR beta chain sequences. In a later analysis, V and J genes were assigned by comparing TCR nucleotide sequences against IMGT/GENE-DB human TR gene sequences. A later analysis assigned CDR3 sequences and most-parsimonious VDJ recombination scenarios with the TCRdist pipeline. In a later analysis, each TCR beta chain was defined by its CDR3 amino acid sequence together with its V-gene family, and reads lacking a unique V-gene family were excluded. In a later analysis, 450 to 600 highly shared, low-generation-probability nucleotide sequences were removed to address suspected cross-contamination and a sequencing artifact. A later analysis calculated a clonal expansion index for each public chain from normalized within-repertoire ranks of inferred template counts. Generation probabilities in a later analysis came from a VDJ recombination model fitted to out-of-frame rearrangements, and those results were checked against IGoR. A later analysis scored TCR-TCR, TCR-HLA and TCR-CMV co-occurrence with hypergeometric tests, applying a repertoire-size bias correction to TCR pairs. In a later analysis, false discovery rates were estimated by permuting HLA or CMV assignments 20 times. In a later analysis, co-occurring TCRs were grouped using DBSCAN, and TCRdist sequence similarity was added for clustering within HLA-allele-positive subsets. Co-occurrence clustering excluded repertoires with fewer than 30,000 or more than 120,000 public chains, plus five with anomalous nucleotide sharing. As stored in TCRdb, this immuneACCESS dataset retains in-frame rearrangements with V and J assigned. A fraction of the clones does not appear; measured against another copy, unresolved V genes explain less than half of the discrepancy, and the remainder lacks a known reason. The V and J calls and clone size were taken over from that table, and D and trimming were inferred from the DNA. Here the sample has more than 200,000 clones; more than 60% occur a single time. The ten largest clones add up to 0.2% to 0.25% of the sample.

The CDR3 contains 15 residues, cysteine and phenylalanine counted. Solely the CDR3 DNA is kept, with 45 bases framed from the first base. V is shortened by 5 bases, J by 0 bases, and the region joining them spans 15 bases. CDR1 and CDR2, per the germline V gene, are SQVTM and ANQGSEA. Study-level results and caveats: Across donors, most TCR sequences were observed very rarely, whereas some public TCRs were present in many individuals. The cohort was sequenced for TCR beta chains only, and without alpha or paired-chain data the features that could be detected were limited. A further reported finding was that TCR beta sequences accurately predicted the HLA-A and HLA-B alleles for most subjects in the first cohort. Broadly in line with IMGT annotations, most TCR beta V segments showed up in productive rearrangements about 87% or about 30% of the time in an earlier analysis of 450 to 750 of the donors. Immune exposure information for the cohort was limited to CMV serostatus. The presence/absence analyses assumed that sequencing depth was roughly uniform across donors, and that assumption may not be true. A later analysis reported that several top co-occurrence clusters appeared linked to parvovirus B19, influenza, CMV and Epstein-Barr virus. In a later analysis, HLA-associated TCR beta chains showed more clonal expansion and lower generation probabilities than non-associated chains that were equally common. A total of 150 to 200 TCR beta chains were listed by the study as associated with cytomegalovirus. According to a later analysis, TCR association rates differed among HLA loci, with DRB1 alleles showing the most associated TCRs and HLA-C alleles showing the fewest. According to a later genetic analysis, donors in an Asian-associated ancestry cluster had fewer N-insertions in productive TCRs than the roughly 700-donor mean. The classifier was reported to diagnose cytomegalovirus status with high specificity and sensitivity in both the original cohort and the validation cohort. The authors suggested that the approach could potentially be extended to other disease states and immunological phenotypes. Correlated functional status among segregating V segments might be attributable to linkage disequilibrium, but an unknown experimental factor could not be ruled out. An association between a missense DCLRE1C variant and V-gene and J-gene trimming of TCR beta chains was found in a later genetic analysis and replicated in an independent cohort. Some IMGT-functional V segments, including TRBV6-2 and TRBV6-3, could not be told apart with the 87-base-pair reads, so those segments were excluded. About 17 rarely observed V segments, including chromosome 9 orphons, were excluded from the earlier analysis of a few hundred of the donors because counts were too low. A cluster of highly shared sequence variants was judged likely to be a technical artifact of the sequencing pipeline. Because some donors lacked HLA typing at each locus, the association tests relied only on the typed subset. In a later analysis, around 17,000 TCR beta sequences were associated with specific HLA alleles at a false discovery rate of 0.05. A later analysis found that most CMV-associated TCR beta chains appeared HLA-restricted, with HLA associations seemingly driven largely by CMV exposure. When HLA alleles, especially DR and DQ, strongly co-occurred, attributing TCR associations to individual alleles was difficult. A few of the identified cytomegalovirus-associated TCR beta chains were confirmed in vitro to be specific for cytomegalovirus antigens.

The cohort comprised under 700 healthy bone marrow donors. At the time of sampling, every cohort member was nominally healthy, though immune exposures that went unrecorded were likely present. The donor tested CMV seronegative and was one of the 352 seronegative cohort members. A peripheral blood sample was collected from each donor, and TCR beta sequencing was performed on peripheral blood mononuclear cells. The Qiagen DNeasy Blood Extraction Kit was used to extract genomic DNA from the blood cell samples. Sequencing used PBMCs. The sequence derives from a girl aged 2 to 9 in good health and CMV-seronegative. The chain uses TRBV29-1 and TRBJ2-3; perhaps TRBD2 is the D gene, with 6 bases matching. The base sequence is TGCAGCGTTAGCGGGTCCTACCCTAGCACAGATACGCAGTATTTT. It specifies CSVSGSYPSTDTQYF.